This entry concerns a single TCR beta chain. After removal of 4 bases from V and 3 bases from J, the junction contained 17 bases not matched to a gene. CDR1 SEHNR and CDR2 FQNEAQ come from the germline V gene (reference sequence). The CDR3 has 18 amino acids. Assay used: immunoSEQ multiplex PCR; TCRdb lists only in-frame clones, some missing. The sample records tens of thousands of clones, about 93% being singletons. The data are from a study of T cell changes during pregnancy in multiple sclerosis. The TCR comes from a female donor with multiple sclerosis, enrolled in a pregnancy study. This specimen consisted of CD4+ T cells from peripheral blood mononuclear cells, obtained after pregnancy. J is TRBJ1-2 and V is TRBV7-9, with 7 bases aligning to TRBD1. The CDR3 loop is CASSSKFTEGGVDYGYTF. DNA for the CDR3: TGTGCCAGCAGCTCAAAATTTACGGAAGGGGGCGTCGACTATGGCTACACCTTC.